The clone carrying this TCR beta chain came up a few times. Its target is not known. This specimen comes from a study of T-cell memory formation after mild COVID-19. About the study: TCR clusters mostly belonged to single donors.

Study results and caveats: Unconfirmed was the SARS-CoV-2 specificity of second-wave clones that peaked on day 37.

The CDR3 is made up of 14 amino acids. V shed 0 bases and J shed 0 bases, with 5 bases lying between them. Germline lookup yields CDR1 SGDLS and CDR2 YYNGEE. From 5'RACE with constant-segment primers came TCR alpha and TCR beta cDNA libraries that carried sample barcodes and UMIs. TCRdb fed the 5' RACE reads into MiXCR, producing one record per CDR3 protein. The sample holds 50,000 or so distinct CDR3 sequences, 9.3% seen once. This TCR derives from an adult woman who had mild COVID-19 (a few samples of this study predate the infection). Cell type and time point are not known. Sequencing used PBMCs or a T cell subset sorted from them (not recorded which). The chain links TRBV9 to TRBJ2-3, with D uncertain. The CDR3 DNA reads TGTGCCAGCAGCGTAGCGAGTAGCACAGATACGCAGTATTTT. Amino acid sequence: CASSVASSTDTQYF.